Presented here are 17 T cell receptor beta chains from one specimen sequenced in a study of T cells in Graves' hyperthyroidism and ophthalmopathy. Amplified TCR beta CDR3 regions came from RNA transcripts. HTBI primers were used for first-round RT-PCR of the TCR CDR3. TCRdb used MiXCR to reprocess the multiplex PCR reads, holding one entry per CDR3 protein. The table lists hundreds of thousands of distinct CDR3 sequences, around 24% of them singletons, with 11% in the top ten. Sequenced input: blood. The source of these receptors is a woman in her twenties or thirties with Graves' ophthalmopathy.

Many counts were recorded for this clonotype. The rearrangement links TRBV9 to TRBJ1-1; D remains unclear. CDR1 SGDLS and CDR2 YYNGEE come from the germline V gene. This CDR3 is 14 amino acids long. V shed 4 bases and J shed 4 bases, with 14 bases lying between them. CDR3 amino acids: CASSFGPLTTEAFF. CDR3 DNA sequence: TGTGCCAGCAGCTTCGGCCCTCTTACCACTGAAGCTTTCTTT. The full variable domain, completed using reference TRBV9 and TRBJ1-1, is DSGVTQTPKHLITATGQRVTLRCSPRSGDLSVYWYQQSLDQGLQFLIQYYNGEERAKGNILERFSAQQFPDLHSELNLSSLELGDSALYFCASSFGPLTTEAFFGQGTRLTVV.

The chain uses TRBV2 and TRBJ2-7, with D uncertain. V was trimmed by 8 bases and J by 0 bases, leaving 14 bases between them. Germline V gene sequence: CDR1 SNHLY, CDR2 FYNNEI. The CDR3 has 14 amino acids. The CDR3 here is CASEKALSSYEQYF. CDR3 DNA: TGTGCCAGCGAGAAGGCACTAAGCTCCTACGAGCAGTACTTC.

This clonotype came up a few times. CDR3 nucleotides: TGTGCCAGCAGCCCCGGGACAACTCAGTACTTC. Protein product: CASSPGTTQYF. The gene calls are TRBV6-1 and TRBJ2-4, with D perhaps TRBD1 (6 bases). The V gene lost 6 bases and the J gene lost 12 bases, with 12 bases spanning the gap. The length of the CDR3 is 11 residues. Germline lookup yields CDR1 MNHNS and CDR2 SASEGT.

CDR3 DNA: TGTGCCATCAGACTCGGAGCTGCAGAGACCCAGTACTTC. Translated, it gives CAIRLGAAETQYF. The J gene is TRBJ2-5, the V gene TRBV6-5, with unresolved D. V lost 10 bases, J lost 4 bases, and 16 bases lay in between. The CDR3 consists of 13 residues. The germline V gene has CDR1 MNHEY and CDR2 SVGAGI.

Ten or more counts support this clonotype. The J gene is TRBJ1-1, the V gene TRBV4-1; the match to TRBD1 covers 8 bases. V lost 1 base to trimming and J lost 4 bases; unmatched junction nucleotides: 2. CDR3 length: 14 residues. CDR1 is MGHRA, CDR2 YSYEKL, per germline. CDR3 amino acids: CASSQVGQGTEAFF. The DNA for the CDR3 is TGCGCCAGCAGCCAAGTTGGACAGGGCACTGAAGCTTTCTTT.

This clonotype was found many times. The rearrangement joins TRBV29-1 to TRBJ1-1, with D tentatively TRBD1 (5 bases). Trimming removed 7 bases from V and 6 bases from J, with 15 bases in between. CDR3 length: 12 residues. Germline values: CDR1 SQVTM, CDR2 ANQGSEA. CDR3 residues: CSEDSEAPEAFF. CDR3 DNA sequence: TGCAGCGAAGACAGCGAGGCTCCTGAAGCTTTCTTT.

This clonotype was counted ten times or more. The rearrangement uses TRBV28 and TRBJ1-5, with TRBD1 as a possible D gene (5 bases). Germline loops: CDR1 MDHEN, CDR2 SYDVKM. V was trimmed by 5 bases and J by 6 bases, leaving 14 bases between them. This CDR3 region has 14 residues. The CDR3 reads CASSNSLDSQPQHF. The CDR3 DNA is TGTGCCAGCAGTAACTCGCTCGACAGTCAGCCCCAGCATTTT.

This clonotype was recorded at least ten times. The V gene is TRBV12-3 or TRBV12-4, the J gene TRBJ2-5; D gene uncertain. This CDR3 spans 18 amino acids. V was cut by 2 bases and J by 5 bases, with 24 bases left in between. The CDR3 loop is CASSLNHHGSLGLETQYF. In DNA, the CDR3 is TGTGCCAGCAGTTTAAATCATCACGGGTCTCTGGGTTTGGAGACCCAGTACTTC.

This chain joins TRBV28 and TRBJ1-5; D call uncertain. The CDR3 spans 11 residues. Germline V CDR1 and CDR2: MDHEN, SYDVKM. Trimming pared 2 bases from V and 7 bases from J, leaving 3 bases between. The CDR3 loop is CASSLAQPQHF. The CDR3 nucleotides are TGTGCCAGCAGTTTAGCCCAGCCCCAGCATTTT.

The rearrangement uses TRBV3-1 and TRBJ2-5, with a possible D match to TRBD2 (5 bases). The CDR3 covers 15 residues. V shed 0 bases and J shed 5 bases, with 13 bases lying between them. Germline V gives CDR1 LGHDT, CDR2 YNNKEL (reference sequence). CDR3 sequence reads: CASSQDLLLAETQYF. CDR3 nucleotide sequence: TGTGCCAGCAGCCAAGATTTACTTCTAGCTGAGACCCAGTACTTC.

This clonotype was detected many times. The V call is TRBV3-1, the J call TRBJ1-2, with D unclear. The germline V gene encodes CDR1 LGHDT and CDR2 YNNKEL (reference sequence). CDR3 size: 15 residues. Trimming shortened V by 1 base and J by 6 bases, and 15 bases separated the two germline ends. The CDR3 region has the DNA TGTGCCAGCAGCCAAGTCGTAGGGAGTTCCCATGGCTACACCTTC. It translates to CASSQVVGSSHGYTF.

The sample holds a few counts of this clonotype. The V and J genes are TRBV9 and TRBJ2-5; tentatively, D is TRBD1 (6 bases). V lost 0 bases to trimming and J lost 5 bases, with 14 bases between them. Germline V lookup: CDR1 SGDLS, CDR2 YYNGEE. The CDR3 runs to 15 residues. The CDR3 DNA is TGTGCCAGCAGCGTAGGGCCCAGGGGATGGGAGACCCAGTACTTC. Its translation is CASSVGPRGWETQYF.

In this sample, this clonotype turned up many times. The gene calls are TRBV6-2 or TRBV6-3 and TRBJ2-5; D is possibly TRBD1 or TRBD2 (5 bases each). Between the trimmed V and J ends, which lost 5 bases and 4 bases, there was a span of 17 bases. Germline V gene sequence: CDR1 MNHEY, CDR2 SVGEGT. The CDR3 is made up of 15 amino acids. The CDR3 region is CASSNAPGAGETQYF. The CDR3 coding sequence is TGTGCCAGCAGTAACGCCCCCGGGGCGGGAGAGACCCAGTACTTC.

There are many counts of this clonotype. The chain couples TRBV2 to TRBJ2-7; 9 bases map to TRBD1. CDR1 SNHLY and CDR2 FYNNEI come from the germline V gene. The CDR3 sequence is 15 residues long. With 5 bases clipped from V and 0 bases from J, the junction kept 5 bases outside the gene matches. CDR3 region: CASSIQGASSYEQYF. In DNA form, the CDR3 reads TGTGCCAGCAGTATACAGGGGGCTTCCTCCTACGAGCAGTACTTC.

The gene calls are TRBV12-5 and TRBJ2-5, with D perhaps assigned TRBD1 or TRBD2 (5 bases each). Per the germline V gene, CDR1 is LGHNT and CDR2 is FRNRAP. This CDR3 region has 16 residues. With 0 bases removed from V and 2 bases from J, the gap between germline ends came to 13 bases. CDR3 residues: CASGLVAGWTQETQYF. In DNA form, the CDR3 reads TGTGCTAGTGGTTTGGTGGCAGGGTGGACTCAAGAGACCCAGTACTTC.

This clonotype was seen a few times. DNA of the CDR3: TGTGCCAGCAGTCGAGAGACAGACACCACTGAAGCTTTCTTT. This sequence encodes CASSRETDTTEAFF. The chain employs TRBV12-3 or TRBV12-4 and TRBJ1-1; a weak D match, TRBD1 (5 bases). This CDR3 is built from 14 residues. V was clipped by 5 bases and J by 4 bases, with 14 bases between them.

This clonotype was seen many times. The chain combines TRBV4-1 with TRBJ1-5; TRBD1 matches 11 bases. V trimming: 0 bases; J trimming: 2 bases; junction bases outside the gene matches: 9. Germline-derived CDR1 and CDR2 are MGHRA and YSYEKL. There are 19 residues in the CDR3. This CDR3 is CASSQDLGQGAPGNQPQHF. Here the CDR3 DNA reads TGCGCCAGCAGCCAAGATCTCGGACAGGGGGCGCCGGGCAATCAGCCCCAGCATTTT.